Presented here are 9 T cell receptor beta chains from one specimen sequenced in a study of tissue T cells after allogeneic stem cell transplantation. Data came from immunoSEQ multiplex PCR; TCRdb stores just in-frame clones and leaves some out. The table shows about 6,300 clones, with nearly 70% occurring only once. Material: tissue from the rectum, obtained at autopsy. The receptors originated from a woman aged 18-49 years with breast cancer.

This clone was detected a few times. CDR3 in amino acids: CASSQGSRSGNTIYF. The CDR3 DNA is TGTGCCAGCAGCCAAGGTTCCCGCTCTGGAAACACCATATATTTT. The chain carries TRBV3-1 (or the pseudogene TRBV3-2) and TRBJ1-3; unclear D gene. From germline, CDR1 is LGHDT and CDR2 YNNKEL (reference sequence). There are 15 residues in the CDR3. The ends were cut back, 1 base at V and 0 bases at J, with 7 bases in the middle.

The rearrangement joins TRBV19 to TRBJ1-4; 9 bases align to TRBD1. This CDR3 has 16 residues. Germline CDR1 is LNHDA and CDR2 is SQIVND (reference sequence). The V segment lost 4 bases and the J segment 4 bases; nucleotides outside the gene matches: 7. CDR3 in amino acids: CASSTNRGRDNEKLFF. The CDR3 region has the DNA TGTGCCAGTAGTACGAACAGGGGGCGCGATAATGAAAAACTGTTTTTT.

The chain recombines TRBV7-9 with TRBJ1-1; D ambiguous. This CDR3 is built from 13 residues. The germline V and J ends were trimmed by 4 bases and 1 base, with 7 bases remaining between them. Germline CDR1 and CDR2: SEHNR and FQNEAQ (reference sequence). In DNA form, the CDR3 reads TGTGCCAGCAGCTGGGATGGGAACACTGAAGCTTTCTTT. Translated: CASSWDGNTEAFF.

The CDR3 reads CASSLSPGGYFEQYF. CDR3 in DNA: TGTGCCAGCAGCTTATCACCAGGGGGCTATTTCGAGCAGTACTTC. The chain couples TRBV7-3 to TRBJ2-7, with 8 bases fitting TRBD1. The V gene end was trimmed by 2 bases and the J gene end by 6 bases; junction bases not matched to a gene: 9. This CDR3 region has 15 residues. Germline loops: CDR1 SGHTA, CDR2 FQGTGA.

The chain joins TRBV5-5 to TRBJ1-5; D is unclear. The length of the CDR3 is 14 residues. V lost 6 bases and J 3 bases, leaving 13 bases between the germline ends. CDR1 is SGHKS and CDR2 is YYEKEE in the germline V gene (reference sequence). Written as DNA, the CDR3 is TGTGCCAGCACCCTTGATTTCTCCAATCAGCCCCAGCATTTT. Protein sequence: CASTLDFSNQPQHF.

The chain combines TRBV2 with TRBJ1-2; no clear D gene. Germline lookup yields CDR1 SNHLY and CDR2 FYNNEI. The ends were cut back, 7 bases at V and 4 bases at J, with 19 bases in the middle. CDR3 length equals 15 residues. The CDR3 spells CASTQSHQAGYGYTF. The DNA for the CDR3 is TGTGCCAGCACCCAATCGCATCAGGCGGGCTATGGCTACACCTTC.

CDR3 sequence (DNA): TGTGCCAGCAGTGAAAACAGGGAAGAGACCCAGTACTTC. Protein product: CASSENREETQYF. This rearrangement joins TRBV2 to TRBJ2-5; D may be TRBD1 (6 bases). The CDR3 contains 13 residues. Trimming took 2 bases from V and 3 from J, leaving 7 bases between them. Germline lookup yields CDR1 SNHLY and CDR2 FYNNEI.

This chain joins TRBV19 and TRBJ1-2; D gene uncertain. The V gene's germline CDR1 is LNHDA and CDR2 SQIVND (reference sequence). The CDR3 spans 14 residues. V shed 0 bases and J shed 10 bases, with 15 bases lying between them. The CDR3 loop reads CASSIDRWAIHYTF. The DNA of the CDR3 is TGTGCCAGTAGTATAGATCGATGGGCCATTCACTACACCTTC. Variable domain in full (rest from reference TRBV19 and TRBJ1-2): DGGITQSPKYLFRKEGQNVTLSCEQNLNHDAMYWYRQDPGQGLRLIYYSQIVNDFQKGDIAEGYSVSREKKESFPLTVTSAQKNPTAFYLCASSIDRWAIHYTFGSGTRLTVV.

This clone was observed a single time. V gene TRBV28 combines with J gene TRBJ1-6; 7 bases line up with TRBD1. J was trimmed by 9 bases and V by 10 bases; bases with no gene match: 9. CDR1 is MDHEN, CDR2 SYDVKM, per germline. There are 13 residues in the CDR3. The CDR3 sequence is CATKTGLGSPLHF. CDR3 sequence (DNA): TGTGCCACCAAGACAGGGCTAGGTTCACCCCTCCACTTT. The full variable domain, its missing parts supplied by reference TRBV28 and TRBJ1-6, is DVKVTQSSRYLVKRTGEKVFLECVQDMDHENMFWYRQDPGLGLRLIYFSYDVKMKEKGDIPEGYSVSREKKERFSLILESASTNQTSMYLCATKTGLGSPLHFGNGTRLTVT.